This T cell receptor beta chain was profiled in a study of cytomegalovirus exposure and HLA in healthy donors. With 60 Vbeta and 13 Jbeta primers, the PCR was carried out. TCRdb keeps only in-frame clones here, not all; method: immunoSEQ multiplex PCR. The repertoire includes roughly 120,000 clones, roughly four fifths of them detected once, and less than 5% sits in the top ten. This CDR3 contains 19 residues. The junction had 12 bases not matched to a gene; V was cut back by 2 bases and J by 4 bases. Germline CDR1 SQVTM, CDR2 ANQGSEA. The chain couples TRBV29-1 to TRBJ2-3; 16 positions match TRBD2. The clonotype was recovered from a woman aged 45-60 years in good health and CMV-seropositive. Sequencing was performed on PBMCs. CDR3 DNA: TGCAGCGTTGAAAATTTCGGGGGACTAGCGGGGGGGCGGGCAGATACGCAGTATTTT. It specifies CSVENFGGLAGGRADTQYF.